This T cell receptor (beta chain) was captured in a study of OX40 agonist ivuxolimab in advanced cancers. Study background: Participants averaged about 60 years of age (range about 23 to 79) and were around 85% male. A partial response was reached by three patients: one with hepatocellular carcinoma and two with cutaneous melanoma. Study-level points and caveats: Within 6 weeks, CD4+ and CD8+ blood T cells expanded clonally at 0.1 to 3.0 mg/kg.

As regards this clone: Its antigen is not known.

Libraries were prepared by immunoSEQ multiplex PCR; TCRdb keeps only in-frame clonotypes and omits some of them. The repertoire holds under 90,000 clones, with 90% to 95% as singletons. The CDR3 is 13 amino acids. Trimming shortened V by 2 bases and J by 4 bases, and 8 bases separated the two germline ends. Germline V gene lookup returns CDR1 SGHTS and CDR2 YDEGEE. The rearrangement links TRBV5-8 to TRBJ2-3; unclear D gene. The TCR originated in an adult with an advanced solid tumor such as melanoma, head and neck, liver or kidney cancer. The sequenced sample was CD4+ or CD8+ T cells sorted from blood, obtained in a trial of the OX40 agonist ivuxolimab. CDR3 nucleotide sequence: TGTGCCAGCAGCTTCGGTACCCCAGATACGCAGTATTTT. Residues: CASSFGTPDTQYF.